These T cell receptor beta chains were read from a single sample in a study of PD-1 blockade in classical Hodgkin lymphoma. The repertoire was sequenced with immunoSEQ multiplex PCR; TCRdb's copy has only in-frame clones and lacks some. This table has more than 1,500 clones, roughly 79% appearing once. The sample here was peripheral blood mononuclear cells (PBMCs), taken at baseline. These receptor sequences come from a human donor with classical Hodgkin lymphoma. The conserved cysteine and the conserved F or W are not part of the CDR3 here. Fields, in order: V gene, J gene, D gene, CDR3 protein. The D gene is left open where the match is weak.

V: TRBV7-6; J: TRBJ2-5; D: TRBD1; CDR3: ASSITGGAGETQY
V: TRBV28; J: TRBJ1-2; D: TRBD1; CDR3: ASRPGGLGYGYT
V: TRBV7-3; J: TRBJ2-3; D: .; CDR3: ASSLLAADTQY
V: TRBV19; J: TRBJ1-2; D: TRBD1; CDR3: ASSGRRDSIEYNYGYT
V: TRBV21-1; J: TRBJ2-3; D: .; CDR3: ASSIGSLAGTTDTQY
V: TRBV7-2; J: TRBJ1-1; D: TRBD1; CDR3: ASSLDRAVTEAF
V: TRBV5-4; J: TRBJ1-2; D: .; CDR3: ASSMGVQDYGYT
V: TRBV19; J: TRBJ2-7; D: TRBD1; CDR3: ATRDSPSYEQY
V: TRBV5-1; J: TRBJ2-1; D: TRBD2; CDR3: ASSLEAGGEQF
V: TRBV9; J: TRBJ1-2; D: .; CDR3: ASSVGGDYGYT
V: TRBV5-4; J: TRBJ2-1; D: .; CDR3: ASSLGSAPSYNEQF
V: TRBV5-6; J: TRBJ2-2; D: .; CDR3: ASSLAGAQELF
V: TRBV28; J: TRBJ2-7; D: .; CDR3: ASSSAGKSYEQY